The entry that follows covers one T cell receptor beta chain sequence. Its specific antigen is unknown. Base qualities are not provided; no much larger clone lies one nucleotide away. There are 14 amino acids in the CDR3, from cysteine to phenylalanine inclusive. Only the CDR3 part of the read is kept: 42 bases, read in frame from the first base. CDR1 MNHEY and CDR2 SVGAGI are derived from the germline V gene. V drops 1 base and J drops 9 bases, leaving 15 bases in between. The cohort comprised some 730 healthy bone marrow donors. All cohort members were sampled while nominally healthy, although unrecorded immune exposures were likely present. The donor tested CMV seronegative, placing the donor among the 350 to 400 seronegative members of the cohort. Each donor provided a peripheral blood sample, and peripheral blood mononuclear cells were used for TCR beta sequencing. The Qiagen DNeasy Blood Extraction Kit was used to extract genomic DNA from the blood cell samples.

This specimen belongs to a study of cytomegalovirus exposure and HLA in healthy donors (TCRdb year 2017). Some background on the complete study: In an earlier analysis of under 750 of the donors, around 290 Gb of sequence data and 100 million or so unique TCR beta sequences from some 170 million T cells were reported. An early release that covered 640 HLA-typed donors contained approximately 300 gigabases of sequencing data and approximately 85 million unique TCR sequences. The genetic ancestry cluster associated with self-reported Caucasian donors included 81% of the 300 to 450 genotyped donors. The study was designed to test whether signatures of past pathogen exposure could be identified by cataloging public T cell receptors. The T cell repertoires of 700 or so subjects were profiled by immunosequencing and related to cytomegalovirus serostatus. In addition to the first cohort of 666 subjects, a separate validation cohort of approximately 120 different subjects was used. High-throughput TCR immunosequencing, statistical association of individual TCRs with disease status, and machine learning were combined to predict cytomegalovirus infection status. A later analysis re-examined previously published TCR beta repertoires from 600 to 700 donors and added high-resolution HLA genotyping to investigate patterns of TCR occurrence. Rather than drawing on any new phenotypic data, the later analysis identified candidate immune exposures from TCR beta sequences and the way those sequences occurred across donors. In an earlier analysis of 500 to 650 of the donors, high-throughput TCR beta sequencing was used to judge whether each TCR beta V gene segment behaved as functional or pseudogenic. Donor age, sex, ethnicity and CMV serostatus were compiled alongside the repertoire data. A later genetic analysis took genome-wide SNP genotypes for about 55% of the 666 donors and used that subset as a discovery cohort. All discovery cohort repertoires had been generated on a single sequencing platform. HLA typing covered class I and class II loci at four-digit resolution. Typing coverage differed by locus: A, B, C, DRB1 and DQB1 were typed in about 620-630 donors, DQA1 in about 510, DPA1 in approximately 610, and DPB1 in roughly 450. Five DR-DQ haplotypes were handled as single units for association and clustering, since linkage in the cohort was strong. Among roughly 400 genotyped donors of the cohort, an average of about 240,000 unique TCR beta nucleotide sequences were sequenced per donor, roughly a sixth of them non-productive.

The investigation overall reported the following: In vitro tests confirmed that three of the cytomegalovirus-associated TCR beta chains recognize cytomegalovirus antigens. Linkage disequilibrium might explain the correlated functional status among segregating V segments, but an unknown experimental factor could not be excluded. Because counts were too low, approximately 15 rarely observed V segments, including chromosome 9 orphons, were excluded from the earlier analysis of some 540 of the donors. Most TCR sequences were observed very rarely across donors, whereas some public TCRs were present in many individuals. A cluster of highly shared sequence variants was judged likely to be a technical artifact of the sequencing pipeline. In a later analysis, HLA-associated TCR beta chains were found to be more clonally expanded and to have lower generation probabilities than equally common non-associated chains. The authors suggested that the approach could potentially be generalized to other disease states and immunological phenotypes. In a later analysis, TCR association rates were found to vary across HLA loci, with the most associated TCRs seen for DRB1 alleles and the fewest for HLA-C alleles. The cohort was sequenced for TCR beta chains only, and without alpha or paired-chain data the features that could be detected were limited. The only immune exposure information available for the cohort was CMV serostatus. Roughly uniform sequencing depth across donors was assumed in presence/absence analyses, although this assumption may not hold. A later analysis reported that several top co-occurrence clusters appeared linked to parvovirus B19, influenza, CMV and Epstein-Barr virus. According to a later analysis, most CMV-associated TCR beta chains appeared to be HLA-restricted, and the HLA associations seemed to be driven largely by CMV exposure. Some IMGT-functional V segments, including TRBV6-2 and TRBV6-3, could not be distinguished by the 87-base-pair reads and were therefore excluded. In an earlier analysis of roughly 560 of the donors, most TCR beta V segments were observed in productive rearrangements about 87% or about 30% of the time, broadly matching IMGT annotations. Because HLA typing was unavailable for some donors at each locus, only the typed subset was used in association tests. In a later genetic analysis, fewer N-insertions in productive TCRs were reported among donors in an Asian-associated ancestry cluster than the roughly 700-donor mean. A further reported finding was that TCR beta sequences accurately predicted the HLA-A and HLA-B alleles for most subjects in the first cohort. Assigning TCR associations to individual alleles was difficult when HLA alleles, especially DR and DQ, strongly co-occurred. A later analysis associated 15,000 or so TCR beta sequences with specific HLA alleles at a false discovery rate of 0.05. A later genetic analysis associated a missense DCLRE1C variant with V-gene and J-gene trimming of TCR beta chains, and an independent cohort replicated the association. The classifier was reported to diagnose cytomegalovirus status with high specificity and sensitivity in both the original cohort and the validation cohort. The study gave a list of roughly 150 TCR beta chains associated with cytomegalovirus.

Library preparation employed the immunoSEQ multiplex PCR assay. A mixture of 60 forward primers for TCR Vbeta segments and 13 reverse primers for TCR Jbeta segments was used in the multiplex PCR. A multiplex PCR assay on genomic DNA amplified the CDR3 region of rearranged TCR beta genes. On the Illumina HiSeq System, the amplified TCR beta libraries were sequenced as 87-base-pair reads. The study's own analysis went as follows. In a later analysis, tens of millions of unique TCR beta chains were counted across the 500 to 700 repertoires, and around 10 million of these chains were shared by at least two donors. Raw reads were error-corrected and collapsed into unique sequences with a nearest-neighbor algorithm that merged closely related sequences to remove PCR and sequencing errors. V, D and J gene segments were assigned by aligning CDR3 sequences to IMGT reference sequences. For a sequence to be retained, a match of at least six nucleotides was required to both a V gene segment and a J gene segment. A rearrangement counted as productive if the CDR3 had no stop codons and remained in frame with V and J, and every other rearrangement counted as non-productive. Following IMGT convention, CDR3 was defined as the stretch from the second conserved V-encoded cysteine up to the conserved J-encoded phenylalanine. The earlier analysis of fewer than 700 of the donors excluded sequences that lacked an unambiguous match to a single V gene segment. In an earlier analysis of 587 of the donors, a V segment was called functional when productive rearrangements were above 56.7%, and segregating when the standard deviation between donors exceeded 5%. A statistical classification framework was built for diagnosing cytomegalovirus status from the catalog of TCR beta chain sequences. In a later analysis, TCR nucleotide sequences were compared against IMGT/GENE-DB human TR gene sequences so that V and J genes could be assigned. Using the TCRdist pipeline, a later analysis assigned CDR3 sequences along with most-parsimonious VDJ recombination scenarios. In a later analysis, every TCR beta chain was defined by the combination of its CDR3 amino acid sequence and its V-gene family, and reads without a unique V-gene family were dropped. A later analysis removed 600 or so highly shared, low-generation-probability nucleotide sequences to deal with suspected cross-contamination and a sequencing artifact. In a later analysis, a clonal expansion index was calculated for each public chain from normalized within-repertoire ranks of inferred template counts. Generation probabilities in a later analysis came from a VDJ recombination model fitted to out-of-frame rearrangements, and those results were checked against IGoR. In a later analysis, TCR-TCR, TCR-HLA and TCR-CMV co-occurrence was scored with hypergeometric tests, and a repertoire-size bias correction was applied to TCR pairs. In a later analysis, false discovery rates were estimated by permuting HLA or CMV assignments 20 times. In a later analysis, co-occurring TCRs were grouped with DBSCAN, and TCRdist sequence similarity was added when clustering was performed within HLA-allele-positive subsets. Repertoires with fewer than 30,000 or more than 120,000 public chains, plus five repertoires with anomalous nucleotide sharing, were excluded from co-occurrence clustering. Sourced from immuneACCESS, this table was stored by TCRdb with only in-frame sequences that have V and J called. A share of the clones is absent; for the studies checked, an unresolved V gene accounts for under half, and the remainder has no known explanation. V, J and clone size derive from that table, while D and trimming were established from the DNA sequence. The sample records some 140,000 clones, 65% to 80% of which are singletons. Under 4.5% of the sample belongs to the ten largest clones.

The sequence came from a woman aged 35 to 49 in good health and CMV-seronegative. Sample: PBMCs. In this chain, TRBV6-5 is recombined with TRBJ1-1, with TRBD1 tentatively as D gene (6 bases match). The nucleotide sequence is TGTGCCAGCAGTTACTTACAGGGCGGGGGCCAAGCTTTCTTT. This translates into CASSYLQGGGQAFF.